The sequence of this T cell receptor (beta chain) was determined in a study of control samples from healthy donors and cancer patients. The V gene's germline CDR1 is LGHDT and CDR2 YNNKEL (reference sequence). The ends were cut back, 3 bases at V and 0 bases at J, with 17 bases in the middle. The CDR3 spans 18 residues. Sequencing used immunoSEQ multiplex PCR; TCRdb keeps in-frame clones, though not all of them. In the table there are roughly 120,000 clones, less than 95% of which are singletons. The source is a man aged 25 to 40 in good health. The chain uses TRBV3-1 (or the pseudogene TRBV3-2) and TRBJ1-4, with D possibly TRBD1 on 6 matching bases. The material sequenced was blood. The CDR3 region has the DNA TGTGCCAGCAGCCAGCCTCCGGGACACTTTGCAACTAATGAAAAACTGTTTTTT. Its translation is CASSQPPGHFATNEKLFF.